This record looks at one T cell receptor (beta chain) sequence and its context. Clones were read by immunoSEQ multiplex PCR, and TCRdb kept only the in-frame ones, dropping some. This table holds more than 12,000 clones, more than 75% found once. The sample originates from a study of PD-L1 blockade in urothelial cancer. Study details: About nine tenths of the roughly 30 patients were men who had bladder-origin urothelial cancer. Prior regimens of chemotherapy numbered 0 to 3 per patient.

V was shortened by 3 bases and J by 0 bases, with 8 bases between the two germline ends. There are 15 residues in the CDR3. CDR1 is SNHLY and CDR2 is FYNNEI in the germline V gene. The source material was PBMCs, sampled around atezolizumab (anti-PD-L1) treatment. The genes are TRBV2 and TRBJ1-4; D call uncertain. The clonotype was recovered from a man aged 70 or older with urothelial cancer. The CDR3 loop is CASSERYSTNEKLFF. Here the CDR3 DNA reads TGTGCCAGCAGTGAGAGGTACTCAACTAATGAAAAACTGTTTTTT. Full variable domain (missing parts from reference TRBV2 and TRBJ1-4): EPEVTQTPSHQVTQMGQEVILRCVPISNHLYFYWYRQILGQKVEFLVSFYNNEISEKSEIFDDQFSVERPDGSNFTLKIRSTKLEDSAMYFCASSERYSTNEKLFFGSGTQLSVL.